This T cell receptor beta chain comes out of a study of OX40 agonist ivuxolimab in advanced cancers. On the study more broadly: Clinicians treated patients with ivuxolimab, an agonistic anti-OX40 (CD134) antibody.

Sequenced by immunoSEQ multiplex PCR; TCRdb stores in-frame clones only, minus some. The repertoire has 50,000 to 55,000 clones, around four fifths of them found once; the top ten carry roughly 0.66%. The CDR3 has 14 amino acids. The V gene lost 1 base and the J gene lost 6 bases, with 12 bases spanning the gap. From germline, CDR1 is SGHAT and CDR2 FQNNGV. The investigators sampled blood at baseline, at cycle 4 day 1, and at cycle 7 day 1. The clonotype comes from an adult with an advanced solid tumor such as melanoma, head and neck, liver or kidney cancer. The sample was CD4+ or CD8+ T cells sorted from blood, taken in a trial of the OX40 agonist ivuxolimab. This chain connects TRBV11-2 to TRBJ1-1; TRBD1 might be the D (6 bases). CDR3 in DNA: TGTGCCAGCAGCTTAGTGGTGGGGGCGTCTGAAGCTTTCTTT. Amino acids: CASSLVVGASEAFF.